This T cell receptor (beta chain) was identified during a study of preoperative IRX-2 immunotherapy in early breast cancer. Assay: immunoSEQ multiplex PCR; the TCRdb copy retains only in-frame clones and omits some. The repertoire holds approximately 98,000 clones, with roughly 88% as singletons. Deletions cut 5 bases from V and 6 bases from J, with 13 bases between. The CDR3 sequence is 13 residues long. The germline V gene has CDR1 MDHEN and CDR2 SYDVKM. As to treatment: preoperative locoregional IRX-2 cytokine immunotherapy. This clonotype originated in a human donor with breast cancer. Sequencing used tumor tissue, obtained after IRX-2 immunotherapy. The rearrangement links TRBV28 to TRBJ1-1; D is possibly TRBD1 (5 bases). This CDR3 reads CASSILGGPEAFF. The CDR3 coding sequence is TGTGCCAGCAGTATCCTGGGGGGACCTGAAGCTTTCTTT.